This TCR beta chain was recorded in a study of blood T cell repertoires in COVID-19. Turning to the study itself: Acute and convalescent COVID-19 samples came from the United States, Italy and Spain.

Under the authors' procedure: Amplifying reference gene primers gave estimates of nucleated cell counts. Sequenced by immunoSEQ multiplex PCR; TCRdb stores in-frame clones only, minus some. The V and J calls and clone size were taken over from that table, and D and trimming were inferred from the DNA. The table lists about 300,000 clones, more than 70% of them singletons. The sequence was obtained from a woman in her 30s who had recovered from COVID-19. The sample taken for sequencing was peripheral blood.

The CDR3 loop reads CASSQPRDRGQIYGYTF. In DNA, the CDR3 is TGTGCCAGCAGCCAACCCCGCGACAGGGGGCAGATCTATGGCTACACCTTC. This chain connects TRBV3-1 (or the pseudogene TRBV3-2) to TRBJ1-2; 10 bases agree with TRBD1. Germline V gives CDR1 LGHDT, CDR2 YNNKEL (reference sequence). The CDR3 is made up of 17 amino acids. The V segment lost 2 bases and the J segment 4 bases; nucleotides outside the gene matches: 10.